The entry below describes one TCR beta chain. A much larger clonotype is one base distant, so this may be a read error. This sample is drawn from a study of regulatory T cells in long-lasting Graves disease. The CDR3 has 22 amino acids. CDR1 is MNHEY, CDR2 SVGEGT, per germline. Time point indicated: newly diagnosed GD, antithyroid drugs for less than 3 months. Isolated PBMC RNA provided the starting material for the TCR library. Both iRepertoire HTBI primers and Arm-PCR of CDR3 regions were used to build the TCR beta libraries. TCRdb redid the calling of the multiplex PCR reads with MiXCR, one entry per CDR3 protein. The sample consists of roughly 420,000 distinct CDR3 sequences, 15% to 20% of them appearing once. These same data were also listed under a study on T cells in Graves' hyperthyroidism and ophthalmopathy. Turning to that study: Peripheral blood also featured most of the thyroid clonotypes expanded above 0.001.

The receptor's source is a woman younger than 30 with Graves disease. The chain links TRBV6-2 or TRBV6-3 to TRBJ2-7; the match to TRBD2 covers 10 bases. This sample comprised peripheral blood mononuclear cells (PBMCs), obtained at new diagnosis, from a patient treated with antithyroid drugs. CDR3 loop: CAGSPGELGAGGPVTSAYEQYF. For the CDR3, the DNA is TGTGCCGGCAGTCCTGGCGAGCTAGGAGCGGGAGGGCCTGTCACATCCGCCTACGAGCAGTACTTC.